This T cell receptor (beta chain) was sequenced for a study of neurological immune-mediated disorders. Points from the study as a whole: Repertoires from 18 of 34 multiple sclerosis patients grouped phylogenetically into a related-CDR3 cluster, suggesting a possible signature. There was no clinical or MRI feature that showed an association with the multiple sclerosis repertoire cluster. TCR clonal expansion peaked in HTLV-1-associated myelopathy patients and was lowest in multiple sclerosis patients.

5'RACE with 10-nucleotide random UMIs generated the cDNA. Using its own MiXCR run on the 5' RACE reads, TCRdb lists one record per CDR3 protein. The sample lists approximately 100,000 distinct CDR3 sequences; roughly 3.5% were seen once. This clonotype appeared many times. What it recognizes is unknown. V shed 7 bases and J 2 bases; nucleotides not matched to a gene: 6. There are 13 residues in the CDR3. Germline V gene lookup returns CDR1 DFQATT and CDR2 SNEGSKA (reference sequence). This rearrangement joins TRBV20-1 to TRBJ2-7; 9 bases fit TRBD1. Sequencing input: PBMCs. This receptor was taken from a woman under 30 with multiple sclerosis. CDR3: CSVYGTGTYEQYF. The CDR3 DNA reads as TGCAGTGTTTACGGGACAGGGACCTACGAGCAGTACTTC.